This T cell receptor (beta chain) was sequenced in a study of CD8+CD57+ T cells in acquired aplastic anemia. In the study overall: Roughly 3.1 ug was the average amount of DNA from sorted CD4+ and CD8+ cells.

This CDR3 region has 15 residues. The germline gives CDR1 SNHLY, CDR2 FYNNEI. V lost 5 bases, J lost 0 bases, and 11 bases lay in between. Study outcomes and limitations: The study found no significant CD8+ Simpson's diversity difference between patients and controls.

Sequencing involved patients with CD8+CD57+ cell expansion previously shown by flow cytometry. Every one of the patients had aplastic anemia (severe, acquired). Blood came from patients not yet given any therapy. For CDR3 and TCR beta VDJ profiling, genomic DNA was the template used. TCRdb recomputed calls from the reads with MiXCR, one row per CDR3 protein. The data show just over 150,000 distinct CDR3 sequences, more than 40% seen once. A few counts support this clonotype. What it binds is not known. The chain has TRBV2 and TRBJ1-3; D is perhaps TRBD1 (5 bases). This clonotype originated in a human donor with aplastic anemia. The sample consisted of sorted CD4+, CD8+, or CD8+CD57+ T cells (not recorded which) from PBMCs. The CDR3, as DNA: TGTGCCAGCAGTCCGGGACTGCACTCTGGAAACACCATATATTTT. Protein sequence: CASSPGLHSGNTIYF. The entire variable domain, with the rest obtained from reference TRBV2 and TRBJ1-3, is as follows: EPEVTQTPSHQVTQMGQEVILRCVPISNHLYFYWYRQILGQKVEFLVSFYNNEISEKSEIFDDQFSVERPDGSNFTLKIRSTKLEDSAMYFCASSPGLHSGNTIYFGEGSWLTVV.